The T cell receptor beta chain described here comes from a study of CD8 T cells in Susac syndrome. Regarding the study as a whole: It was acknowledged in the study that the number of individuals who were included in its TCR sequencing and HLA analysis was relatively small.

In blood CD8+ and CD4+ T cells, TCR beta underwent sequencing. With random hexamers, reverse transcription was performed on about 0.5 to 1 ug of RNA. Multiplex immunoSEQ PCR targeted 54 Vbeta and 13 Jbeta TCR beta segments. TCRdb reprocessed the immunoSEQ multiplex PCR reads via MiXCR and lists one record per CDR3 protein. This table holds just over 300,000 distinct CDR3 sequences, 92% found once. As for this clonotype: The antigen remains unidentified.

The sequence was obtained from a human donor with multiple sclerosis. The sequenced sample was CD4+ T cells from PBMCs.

The CDR3 DNA reads as TGTGCCAGCAGCTTCCGGGGAGCGGGGGACAAGGATACGCAGTATTTT. Translated: CASSFRGAGDKDTQYF. The chain carries TRBV11-2 and TRBJ2-3, with 8 bases fitting TRBD2. The J segment lost 6 bases and the V segment lost 3 bases, leaving 11 bases of the junction unmatched. The CDR3 loop spans 16 amino acids. Per germline, CDR1 SGHAT and CDR2 FQNNGV. The variable domain in full, completed from reference TRBV11-2 and TRBJ2-3, reads EAGVAQSPRYKIIEKRQSVAFWCNPISGHATLYWYQQILGQGPKLLIQFQNNGVVDDSQLPKDRFSAERLKGVDSTLKIQPAKLEDSAVYLCASSFRGAGDKDTQYFGPGTRLTVL.